This T cell receptor beta chain was retrieved from a study of blood T cells in healthy people across ages (dated by TCRdb to the mid-2010s). Some background on the complete study: In model experiments, template switching captured roughly one uniquely barcoded TCR beta cDNA molecule for every two T cells. Age-related changes in TCR beta repertoire diversity were measured in the study by deep sequencing normalized with unique cDNA molecular identifiers. For two donors (one aged 18 to 29 and one aged 80 or older), the study analyzed two additional independent replicas of 1 million unique cDNA reads from the same blood draw. The donors were split into four age groups: young (average 16 years), middle-aged (around 37), aged (around 67) and long-lived (roughly 77). The research as a whole found: As age increased, observed TCR beta diversity per million T cells dropped in a roughly linear way, and a significant reduction was already evident by age roughly 36. Estimates of total diversity from one million sequenced T cells were regarded as lower bounds and underestimates. Since profiling was done on bulk unsorted PBMCs, naive and antigen-experienced compartments could not be conclusively compared. Because donor CMV infection status was unknown, age-related changes in expanded clonotypes were potentially confounded. Compared with the aged group, the long-lived group had more naive CD4+ T cells, fewer expanded clones and increased TCR diversity, suggesting age selection. There was a strong correlation between observed TCR beta diversity and the percentage of naive T cells measured by flow cytometry.

Regarding this clonotype: Its target antigen remains unknown. No base qualities exist here, and no much larger clone lies one base off it.

Library prep was done by 5' RACE. The sequencing machine was an Illumina HiSeq 2500. A second PCR of about 7 to 12 cycles was performed with a sample-barcoded 5' primer and a J-beta primer mix. A template-switch 5' adaptor carrying 12 random nucleotides introduced a unique molecular identifier onto each TCR beta cDNA molecule. At least 2.5 million CDR3-containing paired-end reads were obtained from each sample. The Mint cDNA synthesis kit, primed by a TRBC-specific oligonucleotide, was used to synthesize first-strand cDNA from all RNA. Following uracil-DNA glycosylase treatment, all cDNA underwent a first 18-cycle PCR with the universal primers M1SS and BC2_uni_R. As for how the authors treated the data: Each sample was normalized by randomly selecting 1 million high-quality reads, each carrying a distinct molecular identifier. Instead of being binned into consensus sequences, reads that shared molecular identifiers were thrown out. CDR3 identification, clonotype clustering and error correction used MiTCR with a Q25 quality threshold and the strictest error-elimination algorithm. A nonparametric unseen species model with Euler transformation was used to estimate lower-bound total TCR beta diversity. TCRdb reran the public reads through fastp at Q25 and MiXCR, keeping productive beta chains. Here each entry gathers all rows of one CDR3 protein and keeps the most common genes and DNA. None of the V and J calls come from the authors' own analysis; TCRdb made them. The sample table lists roughly 1 million distinct CDR3 sequences, 20% to 25% of them with a count of one. The ten largest clones take up approximately 0.71% of the sample.

The roughly 39 donors, aged roughly 6 to 95 years, were systemically healthy Caucasian individuals from Russia. Each donor gave about 11 milliliters of peripheral blood, drawn into EDTA-treated Vacutainer tubes. Ficoll-Paque density-gradient centrifugation was used to isolate PBMCs, with at least 7 million per sample. Trizol reagent was used to extract total RNA from the PBMCs, yielding at least 6 micrograms per sample. For every donor, an aliquot of PBMCs went through flow cytometry to measure the percentages of naive CD45RAhigh/CD27high T cells. In addition, the sample was reused for a study of T cells of mothers and their children. The second study's paper adds: The donors were nine systemically healthy Caucasian individuals, made up of three mothers and their six children. cDNA synthesis used all of the extracted RNA, with about 1.5 ug of RNA in each 15 ul reaction. Sample barcodes and 2-4 random nucleotides were added via the M1S primer in the second PCR. Over 10 million TCR beta CDR3 reads came from each mother, compared with around 3 million reads from each child. In both related and unrelated pairs, thymic selection shapes the output of TCR recombination in a similar way, with inherited differences having only a minor effect. Related mother-child pairs always showed normalized repertoire overlap that was slightly higher than in unrelated mother-child pairs, though the difference was never significant. No persistent microchimeric T cell clones were detected, at a sensitivity of roughly 96 clones per million clonotypes. Deep NGS was used in the study to compare the TCR beta repertoires of mothers and children and to look for features that separate related mother-child pairs from unrelated individuals. The mean age was 40 +/- 4 years for the mothers and 11 +/- 4 years for the children. Libraries were sequenced on Illumina HiSeq 2000 with 100+100 nt paired-end reads after adapter ligation with NEBNext reagents. To prevent cross-contamination, the mother and child libraries were prepared one month apart and sequenced in separate runs. For each donor, somewhere between 500,000 and 2,000,000 distinct TCR beta clonotypes were identified. Naive TCR beta clonotypes were estimated from low-frequency clonotypes matched to each donor's FACS-determined naive share, without sorting.

This sequence originates from a girl aged 2 to 9 in good health. The specimen sequenced was blood.

The CDR3 protein is CASSLGARNIQYF. The DNA sequence follows: TGTGCCAGCAGCTTAGGGGCGCGAAACATTCAGTACTTC. The receptor chain draws on TRBV13 and TRBJ2-4, with an unclear D gene assignment. The germline V gene (reference sequence) provides CDR1 PRHDT and CDR2 FYEKMQ. Spanning cysteine to phenylalanine, the CDR3 consists of 13 amino acids. Of all the DNA, just the CDR3 is kept, 39 bases in frame from base 1. Trimming costs V 0 bases and J 6 bases, and their ends lie 6 bases apart.